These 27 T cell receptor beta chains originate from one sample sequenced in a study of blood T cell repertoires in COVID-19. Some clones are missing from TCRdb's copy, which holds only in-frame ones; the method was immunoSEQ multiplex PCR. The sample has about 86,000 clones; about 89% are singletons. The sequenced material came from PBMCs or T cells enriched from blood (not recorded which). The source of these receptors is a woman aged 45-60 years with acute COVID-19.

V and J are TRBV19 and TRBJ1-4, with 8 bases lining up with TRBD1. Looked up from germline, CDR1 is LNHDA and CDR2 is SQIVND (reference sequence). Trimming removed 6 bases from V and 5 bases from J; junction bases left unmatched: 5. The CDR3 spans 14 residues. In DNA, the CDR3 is TGTGCCAGTAGGCGGGACAGGTTAAATGAAAAACTGTTTTTT. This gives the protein CASRRDRLNEKLFF.

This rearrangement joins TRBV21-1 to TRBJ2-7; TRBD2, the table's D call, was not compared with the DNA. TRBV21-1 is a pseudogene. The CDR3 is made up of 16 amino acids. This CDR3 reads CASSKFGEGLAYEQYF. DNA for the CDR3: TGTGCCAGCAGCAAATTCGGTGAAGGACTTGCCTACGAGCAGTACTTC.

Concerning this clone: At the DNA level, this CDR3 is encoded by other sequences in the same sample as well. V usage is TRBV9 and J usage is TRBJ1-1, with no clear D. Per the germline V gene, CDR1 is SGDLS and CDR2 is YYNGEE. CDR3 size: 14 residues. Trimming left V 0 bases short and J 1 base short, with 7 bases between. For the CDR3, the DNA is TGTGCCAGCAGCGTAGTACCCGGGAACACTGAAGCTTTCTTT. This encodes CASSVVPGNTEAFF.

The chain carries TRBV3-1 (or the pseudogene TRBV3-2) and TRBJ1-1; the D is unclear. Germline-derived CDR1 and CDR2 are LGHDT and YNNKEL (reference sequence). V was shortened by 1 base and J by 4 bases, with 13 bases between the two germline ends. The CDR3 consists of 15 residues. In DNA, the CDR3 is TGTGCCAGCAGCCAAGGTTCCGGGGTCCCCACTGAAGCTTTCTTT. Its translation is CASSQGSGVPTEAFF.

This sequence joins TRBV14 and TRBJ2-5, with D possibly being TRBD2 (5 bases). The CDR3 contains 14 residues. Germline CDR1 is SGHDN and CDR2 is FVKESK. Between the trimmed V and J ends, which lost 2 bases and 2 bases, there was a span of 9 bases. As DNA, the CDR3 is TGTGCCAGCAGCCAAATGGGAGTGCAAGAGACCCAGTACTTC. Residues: CASSQMGVQETQYF.

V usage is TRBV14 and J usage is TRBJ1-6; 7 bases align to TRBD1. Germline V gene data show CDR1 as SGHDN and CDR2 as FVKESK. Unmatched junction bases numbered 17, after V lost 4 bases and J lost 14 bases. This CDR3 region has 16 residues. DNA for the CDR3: TGTGCCAGCAGCCGTACGAGGGACAGTCCTATAGTAGCCCTCCACTTT. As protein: CASSRTRDSPIVALHF.

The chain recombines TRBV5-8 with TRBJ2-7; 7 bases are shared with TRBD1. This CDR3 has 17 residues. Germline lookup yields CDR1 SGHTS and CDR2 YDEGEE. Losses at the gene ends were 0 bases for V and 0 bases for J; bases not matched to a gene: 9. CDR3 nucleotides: TGTGCCAGCAGCTTGGGTGAGTGGACAGGCCTCTCCTACGAGCAGTACTTC. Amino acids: CASSLGEWTGLSYEQYF.

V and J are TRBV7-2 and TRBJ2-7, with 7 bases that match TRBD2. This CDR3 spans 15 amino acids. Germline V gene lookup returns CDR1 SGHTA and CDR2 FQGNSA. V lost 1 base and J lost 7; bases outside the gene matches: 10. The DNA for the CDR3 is TGTGCCAGCAGCTTAGTTTGGTTCCGAGCGGGAGAGCAGTACTTC. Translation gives CASSLVWFRAGEQYF.

The CDR3 protein is CASSQGPGNTIYF. The CDR3 nucleotides read TGTGCCAGCAGTCAGGGGCCTGGAAACACCATATATTTT. This sequence joins TRBV2 and TRBJ1-3; weak D call: TRBD1 (6 bases). CDR1 and CDR2 from the germline V gene are SNHLY and FYNNEI. The CDR3 is 13 residues long. V was pared by 5 bases and J by 2 bases, with 7 bases between.

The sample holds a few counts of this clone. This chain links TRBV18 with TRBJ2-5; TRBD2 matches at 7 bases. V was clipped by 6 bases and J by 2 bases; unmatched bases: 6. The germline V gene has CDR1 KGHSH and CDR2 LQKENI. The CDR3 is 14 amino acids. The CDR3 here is CASSFSGFQETQYF. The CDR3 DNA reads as TGTGCCAGCTCCTTTAGCGGGTTTCAAGAGACCCAGTACTTC. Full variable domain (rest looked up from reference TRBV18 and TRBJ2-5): NAGVMQNPRHLVRRRGQEARLRCSPMKGHSHVYWYRQLPEEGLKFMVYLQKENIIDESGMPKERFSAEFPKEGPSILRIQQVVRGDSAAYFCASSFSGFQETQYFGPGTRLLVL.

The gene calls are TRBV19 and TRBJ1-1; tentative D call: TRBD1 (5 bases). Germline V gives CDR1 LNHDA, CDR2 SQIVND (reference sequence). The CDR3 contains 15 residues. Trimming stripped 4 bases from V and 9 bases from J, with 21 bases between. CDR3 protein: CASSSRSLGGDKAFF. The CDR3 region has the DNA TGTGCCAGTAGTAGTCGTTCCCTCGGGGGTGATAAAGCTTTCTTT.

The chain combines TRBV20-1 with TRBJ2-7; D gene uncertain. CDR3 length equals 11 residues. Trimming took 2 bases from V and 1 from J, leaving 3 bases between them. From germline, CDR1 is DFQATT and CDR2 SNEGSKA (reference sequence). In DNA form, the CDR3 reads TGCAGTGCTAGACAGTCCTACGAGCAGTACTTC. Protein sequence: CSARQSYEQYF.

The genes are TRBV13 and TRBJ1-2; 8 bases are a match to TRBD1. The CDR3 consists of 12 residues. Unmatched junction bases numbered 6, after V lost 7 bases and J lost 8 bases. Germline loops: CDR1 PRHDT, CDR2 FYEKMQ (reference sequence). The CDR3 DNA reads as TGTGCCAGCAATCTACAGGGGGGCGGCTACACCTTC. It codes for CASNLQGGGYTF.

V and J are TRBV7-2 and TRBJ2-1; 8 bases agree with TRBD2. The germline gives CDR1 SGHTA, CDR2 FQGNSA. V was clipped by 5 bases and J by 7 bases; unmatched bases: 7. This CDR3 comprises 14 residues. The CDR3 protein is CASSPGTRLNEQFF. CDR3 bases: TGTGCCAGCAGCCCAGGGACTAGACTAAATGAGCAGTTCTTC.

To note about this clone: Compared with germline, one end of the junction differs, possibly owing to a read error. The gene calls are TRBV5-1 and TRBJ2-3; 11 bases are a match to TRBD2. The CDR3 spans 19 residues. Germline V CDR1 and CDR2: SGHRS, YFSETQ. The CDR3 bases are TGCGCCAGCACCTTGAGCCTAGCGGGAGGTTGGGGGAGAACAGATACGCAGTATTTT. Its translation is CASTLSLAGGWGRTDTQYF.

The CDR3 sequence: CASSLDYALGANVLTF. The CDR3 DNA reads TGTGCCAGCAGCTTAGACTACGCGCTTGGGGCCAACGTCCTGACTTTC. The chain joins TRBV7-6 to TRBJ2-6; no clear D. Germline assignment: CDR1 SGHVS and CDR2 FNYEAQ. This CDR3 has 16 residues. Deletions cut 1 base from V and 3 bases from J, with 10 bases between. The full variable domain, rest sourced from reference TRBV7-6 and TRBJ2-6, is GAGVSQSPRYKVTKRGQDVALRCDPISGHVSLYWYRQALGQGPEFLTYFNYEAQQDKSGLPNDRFSAERPEGSISTLTIQRTEQRDSAMYRCASSLDYALGANVLTFGAGSRLTVL.

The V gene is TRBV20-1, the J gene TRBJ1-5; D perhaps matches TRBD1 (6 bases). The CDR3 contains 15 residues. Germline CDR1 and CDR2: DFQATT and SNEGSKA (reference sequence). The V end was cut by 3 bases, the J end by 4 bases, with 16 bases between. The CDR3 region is CSASGRRGLNQPQHF. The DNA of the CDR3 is TGCAGTGCTAGTGGTCGCAGGGGATTAAATCAGCCCCAGCATTTT.

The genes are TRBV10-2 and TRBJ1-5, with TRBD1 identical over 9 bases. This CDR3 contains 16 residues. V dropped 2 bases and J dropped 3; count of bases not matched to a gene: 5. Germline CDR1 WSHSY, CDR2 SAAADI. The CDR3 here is CASSEGTGRVNQPQHF. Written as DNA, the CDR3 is TGCGCCAGCAGTGAGGGGACAGGGAGGGTCAATCAGCCCCAGCATTTT.

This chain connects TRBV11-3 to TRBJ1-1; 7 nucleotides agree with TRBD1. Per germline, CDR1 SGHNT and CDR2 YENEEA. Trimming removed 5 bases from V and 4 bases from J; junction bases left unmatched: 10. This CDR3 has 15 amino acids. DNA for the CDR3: TGTGCCAGCAGCAGTAACGACAGGGTAGGCACTGAAGCTTTCTTT. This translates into CASSSNDRVGTEAFF.

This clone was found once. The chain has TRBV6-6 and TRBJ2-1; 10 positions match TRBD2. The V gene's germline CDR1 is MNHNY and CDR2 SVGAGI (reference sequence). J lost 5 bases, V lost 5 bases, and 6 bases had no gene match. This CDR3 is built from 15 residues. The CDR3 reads CASSPPLAGNNEQFF. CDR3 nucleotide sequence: TGTGCCAGCAGTCCTCCACTAGCGGGAAACAATGAGCAGTTCTTC.

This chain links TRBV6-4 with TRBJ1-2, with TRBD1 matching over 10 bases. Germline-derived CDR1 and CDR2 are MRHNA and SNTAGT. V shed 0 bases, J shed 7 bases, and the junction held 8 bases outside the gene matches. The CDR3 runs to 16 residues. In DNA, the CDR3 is TGTGCCAGCAGTGACTCTATAGGGACAGGGGCTGGTGGCTACACCTTC. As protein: CASSDSIGTGAGGYTF.

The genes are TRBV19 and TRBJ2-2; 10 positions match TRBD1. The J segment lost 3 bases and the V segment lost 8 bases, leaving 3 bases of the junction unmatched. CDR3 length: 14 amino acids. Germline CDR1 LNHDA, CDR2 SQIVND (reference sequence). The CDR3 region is CASGTGDYTGELFF. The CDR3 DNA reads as TGTGCCAGTGGGACAGGGGACTACACCGGGGAGCTGTTTTTT.

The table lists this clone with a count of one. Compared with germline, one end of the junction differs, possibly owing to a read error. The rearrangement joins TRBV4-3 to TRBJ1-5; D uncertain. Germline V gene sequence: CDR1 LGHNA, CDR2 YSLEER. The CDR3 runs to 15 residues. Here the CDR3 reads CASSKEGGSNQPQHF. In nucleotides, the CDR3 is TGCGCCAGCAGCAAAGAGGGAGGGAGCAATCAGCCCCAGCATTTT.

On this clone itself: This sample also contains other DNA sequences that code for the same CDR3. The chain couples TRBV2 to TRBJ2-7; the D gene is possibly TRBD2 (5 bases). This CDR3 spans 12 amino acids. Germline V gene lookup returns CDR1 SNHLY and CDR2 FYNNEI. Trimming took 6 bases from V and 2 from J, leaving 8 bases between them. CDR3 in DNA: TGTGCCAGCAGAGCGGATACCTACGAGCAGTACTTC. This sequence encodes CASRADTYEQYF.

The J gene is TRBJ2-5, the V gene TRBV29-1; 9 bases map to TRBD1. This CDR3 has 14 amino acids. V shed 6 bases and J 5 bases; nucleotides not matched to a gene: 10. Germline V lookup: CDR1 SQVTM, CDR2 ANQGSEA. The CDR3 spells CSVKSGQGWETQYF. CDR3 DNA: TGCAGCGTCAAGTCAGGACAGGGGTGGGAGACCCAGTACTTC.

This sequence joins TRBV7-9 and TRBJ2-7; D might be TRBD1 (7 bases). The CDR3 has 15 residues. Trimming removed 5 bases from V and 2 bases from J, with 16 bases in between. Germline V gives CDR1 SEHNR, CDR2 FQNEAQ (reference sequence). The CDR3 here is CASSPGDSQAYEQYF. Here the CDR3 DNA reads TGTGCCAGCAGCCCGGGGGACAGCCAGGCCTACGAGCAGTACTTC.

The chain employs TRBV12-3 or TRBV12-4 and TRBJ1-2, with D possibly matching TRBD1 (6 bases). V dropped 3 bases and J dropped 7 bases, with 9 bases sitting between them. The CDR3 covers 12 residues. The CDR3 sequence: CASSFAQGGYTF. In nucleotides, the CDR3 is TGTGCCAGCAGTTTTGCACAGGGTGGCTACACCTTC.